This note documents a single T cell receptor (beta chain) sequence. Its antigen specificity is not known. Base qualities were left out, and no much larger clone turns up one base away. The treatment or condition label of this sample denotes: live attenuated yellow fever vaccine strain. Two biological replicates of bulk PBMCs were collected at each blood-draw timepoint. PBMCs were isolated from peripheral blood using a standard Ficoll-Paque protocol. RNA was extracted with TriZol from bulk PBMCs, CD4 and CD8 fractions, and dextramer-positive and dextramer-negative fractions. Spanning cysteine to phenylalanine, the CDR3 consists of 14 amino acids. Kept here is only the CDR3 DNA, which spans 42 bases and is read in frame from base 1. CDR1 and CDR2, looked up from the germline V gene, are SGHAT and FQNNGV. V sheds 2 bases and J sheds 8 bases, leaving 14 bases between their ends. Sequencing instrument: Illumina NovaSeq 6000. TCR cDNA was made using 5'RACE template switching, a step that added a universal primer site and unique molecular identifiers. cDNA synthesis was primed from both the TCR alpha and TCR beta constant segments. Libraries were amplified in two PCR steps, with sample barcodes and sequencing adapters added in the second step. Sequencing of libraries was performed on Illumina HiSeq 2500 (2x100 bp) or NovaSeq (2x150 bp). In the paper's pipeline: MIGEC was used to demultiplex reads and collapse the reads into UMI consensus sequences, and MiXCR was used for V(D)J alignment. Clonotypes responding to the vaccine were identified with edgeR on replicate PBMC samples, with the criteria of FDR below 0.01 and a log2 fold change above 5 up to day 15. Each bulk clonotype was labeled CD4 or CD8 based on which sequenced repertoire, CD4 or CD8, contained the clonotype at higher abundance. TCRdb passed the public sequencing reads through fastp at Q25 and MiXCR, retaining productive beta sequences. Identical CDR3 protein sequences are pooled into one entry, listed with their most common genes and DNA. In this record, the V and J calls reflect TCRdb's handling and not the investigators' own analysis. The sample table contains 350,000 to 550,000 distinct CDR3 sequences; only one count was recorded for over 15% of them. Together, the top ten hold 15% to 20% of the sample.

The source of the sample is a study of T cells after yellow fever vaccination (dated by TCRdb to the late 2010s). Broadly, across the study: The SMART-Seq v4 Ultra Low Input RNA kit was used to prepare libraries from fractions with low cell numbers. To follow T-cell clones before and after primary and booster YFV17D yellow fever vaccination, bulk TCR alpha and beta repertoires were sequenced over time. Two healthy male donors, one aged 18 to 30 and one aged 30 to 40 years, made up the cohort. Blood was collected at multiple timepoints before and after primary and secondary immunization, and bulk PBMC replicates and cell subsets were isolated.

Results and caveats for the whole study, not just this receptor: Computational filtering was needed because FACS-sorted repertoires could contain abundant contaminating clonotypes from the bulk population. The study included only two donors, which limits how far the findings can be generalized. Compared with the primary T-cell response, the secondary T-cell response was weaker but faster, peaking on day 5 rather than day 15. A small share of clonotypes was detected in both CD4 and CD8 compartments, with the overlap likely arising from convergent recombination. After the booster, most clones that had expanded after primary vaccination were detected again (around 96% of CD4 and 70% to 90% of CD8), suggesting broad maintenance of memory.

The chain uses TRBV11-2 and TRBJ2-3; 6 matching bases give a weak D call of TRBD2. The TCR comes from a man aged 18 to 35 who received the YFV17D yellow fever vaccine. Sequencing used PBMCs, obtained before the yellow fever booster vaccination. The nucleotides read TGTGCCAGCAGCTTAAATCATGGAGGGTTTACGCAGTATTTT. Its amino acids are CASSLNHGGFTQYF.